Listed below are T cell receptor beta chains from one sample, sequenced in a study of blood T cell repertoires in COVID-19. Measured with immunoSEQ multiplex PCR; TCRdb has only the in-frame clones, and not every one. The sample lists a few hundred thousand clones; 75% to 90% were seen once. Sequenced input: PBMCs or T cells enriched from blood (not recorded which). The source is a woman between 45 and 60 years old who had recovered from COVID-19. Both conserved end residues are part of each CDR3. Each record gives: J gene, D gene, clone size, V gene, CDR3 protein, CDR3 DNA. D genes are given only for firm matches. A clone size is listed for some rows: how often the clone was seen (once, few, many), or a class if it is expanded.

>TRBJ1-2|TRBD1|NA|TRBV7-8
CASSFLPTGSIDGYTF
TGTGCCAGCAGCTTTTTACCGACAGGGTCAATCGATGGCTACACCTTC
>TRBJ1-5|TRBD1|NA|TRBV5-1
CASRSGRGTDFSQPQHF
TGCGCCAGCAGGTCGGGAAGGGGGACAGACTTTAGTCAGCCCCAGCATTTT
>TRBJ2-7|NA|NA|TRBV5-5
CASSSESWLEQYF
TGTGCCAGCAGCTCTGAATCCTGGCTGGAGCAGTACTTC
>TRBJ2-2|TRBD1|NA|TRBV7-9
CASSKPGQGWTGELFF
TGTGCCAGCAGCAAACCGGGACAGGGTTGGACCGGGGAGCTGTTTTTT
>TRBJ2-2|NA|NA|TRBV7-2
CASSRQRTNTGELFF
TGTGCCAGCAGCCGCCAACGTACAAACACCGGGGAGCTGTTTTTT
>TRBJ1-1|NA|NA|TRBV18
CASSPRADTEAFF
TGTGCCAGCTCACCACGGGCAGACACTGAAGCTTTCTTT
>TRBJ2-3|TRBD2|NA|TRBV4-1
CASSQSPAGGLLDTQYF
TGCGCCAGCAGCCAAAGTCCGGCGGGAGGGCTTCTGGATACGCAGTATTTT
>TRBJ1-2|NA|NA|TRBV4-3
CASSQGRRGAGYGYTF
TGCGCCAGCAGCCAAGGCCGACGAGGGGCGGGGTATGGCTACACCTTC
>TRBJ1-6|NA|NA|TRBV6-5
CASRAYNSPLHF
TGTGCCAGCCGGGCCTATAATTCACCCCTCCACTTT
>TRBJ1-3|NA|NA|TRBV20-1
CSASLAGSDTIYF
TGCAGTGCTAGTTTGGCGGGTTCAGACACCATATATTTT
>TRBJ2-3|TRBD2|NA|TRBV5-6
CASSFDRVLAGFTDTQYF
TGTGCCAGCAGCTTTGATCGGGTACTAGCGGGGTTCACAGATACGCAGTATTTT
>TRBJ1-2|TRBD1|NA|TRBV4-1
CASSQDDRGDYGYTF
TGCGCCAGCAGCCAAGATGACAGGGGGGACTATGGCTACACCTTC
>TRBJ2-1|TRBD2|NA|TRBV10-2
CASAGRAGVSDEQFF
TGCGCCAGTGCGGGGCGTGCGGGAGTTAGCGATGAGCAGTTCTTC
>TRBJ1-3|NA|once|TRBV9
CASSASMGAASRNTIYF
TGTGCCAGCAGCGCCTCCATGGGGGCAGCATCGCGAAACACCATATATTTT
>TRBJ2-1|NA|NA|TRBV5-1
CASSPDRYNEQFF
TGCGCCAGCAGCCCCGACAGGTACAATGAGCAGTTCTTC
>TRBJ2-2|NA|NA|TRBV7-2
CASSPTGNTGELFF
TGTGCCAGCAGCCCCACAGGGAACACCGGGGAGCTGTTTTTT
>TRBJ1-5|TRBD1|NA|TRBV12-3/TRBV12-4
CASSRHRGQPQHF
TGTGCCAGCAGTCGGCACAGGGGTCAGCCCCAGCATTTT
>TRBJ1-1|NA|NA|TRBV7-2
CASSLVGQGGEAFF
TGTGCCAGCAGCTTAGTCGGCCAGGGAGGGGAAGCTTTCTTT
>TRBJ2-3|NA|NA|TRBV6-2/TRBV6-3
CASSYSSSSNTQYF
TGTGCCAGCAGTTACTCGAGCTCGTCAAATACGCAGTATTTT
>TRBJ2-1|TRBD1|NA|TRBV5-1
CASSLGDRAYNEQFF
TGCGCCAGCAGCCTTGGGGACAGGGCCTACAATGAGCAGTTCTTC
>TRBJ1-1|NA|NA|TRBV30
CAWTLYSGTEAFF
TGTGCCTGGACACTATACTCCGGGACAGAAGCTTTCTTT
>TRBJ1-2|TRBD1|NA|TRBV6-2/TRBV6-3
CASSYSGTGGGYTF
TGTGCCAGCAGTTACTCCGGGACAGGGGGCGGCTACACCTTC
>TRBJ1-1|NA|NA|TRBV3-1/TRBV3-2
CASSQVGGGGEAFF
TGTGCCAGCAGCCAAGTCGGCGGTGGTGGAGAAGCTTTCTTT
>TRBJ1-2|TRBD1|once|TRBV12-3/TRBV12-4
CASTSGGAYGYTF
TGTGCCAGCACCTCAGGGGGTGCCTATGGCTACACCTTC
>TRBJ2-3|NA|NA|TRBV27
CASSRFRDTQYF
TGTGCCAGCTCAAGATTCAGAGATACGCAGTATTTT
>TRBJ1-2|TRBD1|NA|TRBV19
CATDRGYGYTF
TGTGCCACCGACAGGGGCTATGGCTACACCTTC
>TRBJ2-5|TRBD1|NA|TRBV27
CASRRTGQETQYF
TGTGCCAGCAGGAGGACAGGGCAAGAGACCCAGTACTTC
>TRBJ2-1|TRBD1|NA|TRBV30
CAWRRGQGLFLGNEQFF
TGTGCCTGGAGGAGGGGACAGGGTTTGTTTCTGGGCAATGAGCAGTTCTTC
>TRBJ1-2|TRBD1|NA|TRBV11-2
CASSLMPGQGSGYTF
TGTGCCAGCAGCTTAATGCCAGGACAGGGAAGTGGCTACACCTTC
>TRBJ1-4|NA|NA|TRBV4-3
CASSQDWGPHKTNEKLFF
TGCGCCAGCAGCCAAGACTGGGGGCCCCACAAAACTAATGAAAAACTGTTTTTT
>TRBJ2-3|TRBD2|NA|TRBV5-8
CASSQGLAGVVTDTQYF
TGTGCCAGCAGTCAAGGACTAGCGGGTGTTGTCACAGATACGCAGTATTTT
>TRBJ1-5|NA|NA|TRBV5-8
CASSSPGAGYSNQPQHF
TGTGCCAGCAGCTCCCCTGGTGCGGGGTATAGCAATCAGCCCCAGCATTTT
>TRBJ2-1|TRBD1|NA|TRBV5-6
CASSLEGTGGYNEQFF
TGTGCCAGCAGCTTGGAGGGGACAGGGGGGTACAATGAGCAGTTCTTC
>TRBJ2-5|TRBD2|NA|TRBV5-1
CASSGGLAGALQETQYF
TGCGCCAGCAGTGGGGGGTTAGCGGGGGCCCTACAAGAGACCCAGTACTTC
>TRBJ2-7|TRBD2|NA|TRBV10-1
CASSPLGRVSDEQYF
TGCGCCAGCAGTCCACTAGGGAGGGTATCGGACGAGCAGTACTTC
>TRBJ1-2|NA|NA|TRBV6-5
CASGSGGGYGYTF
TGTGCCAGCGGGTCGGGGGGTGGCTATGGCTACACCTTC
>TRBJ1-6|NA|NA|TRBV4-2
CASSQDGVGNSPLHF
TGTGCCAGCAGCCAGGACGGGGTGGGTAATTCACCCCTCCACTTT
>TRBJ2-7|TRBD2|NA|TRBV19
CASRSGGSEQYF
TGTGCCAGTAGATCGGGGGGGAGCGAGCAGTACTTC
>TRBJ2-1|NA|NA|TRBV6-5
CASSPGVNEQFF
TGTGCCAGCAGTCCCGGGGTCAATGAGCAGTTCTTC
>TRBJ2-1|NA|once|TRBV11-3
CASSSHGTAEQFF
TGTGCCAGCAGCTCACATGGGACTGCTGAGCAGTTCTTC
>TRBJ1-2|TRBD1|NA|TRBV2
CASRGQGGYTF
TGTGCCAGCAGGGGACAGGGTGGCTACACCTTC
>TRBJ1-5|NA|few|TRBV30
CAWSVPVGGNQPQHF
TGTGCCTGGAGTGTACCGGTTGGAGGGAATCAGCCCCAGCATTTT
>TRBJ1-1|NA|NA|TRBV5-1
CASSLSRQVNTEAFF
TGCGCCAGCAGCTTGTCTCGACAGGTGAACACTGAAGCTTTCTTT
>TRBJ2-2|TRBD2|NA|TRBV19
CATQPGLALLNTGELFF
TGTGCCACCCAACCAGGACTAGCCTTGCTAAACACCGGGGAGCTGTTTTTT
>TRBJ1-4|NA|NA|TRBV5-1
CASSWDFSEATNEKLFF
TGCGCCAGCAGCTGGGACTTTTCTGAGGCAACTAATGAAAAACTGTTTTTT
>TRBJ2-3|NA|NA|TRBV19
CASSITTGLASTDTQYF
TGTGCCAGTAGTATAACTACTGGGCTAGCTAGCACAGATACGCAGTATTTT